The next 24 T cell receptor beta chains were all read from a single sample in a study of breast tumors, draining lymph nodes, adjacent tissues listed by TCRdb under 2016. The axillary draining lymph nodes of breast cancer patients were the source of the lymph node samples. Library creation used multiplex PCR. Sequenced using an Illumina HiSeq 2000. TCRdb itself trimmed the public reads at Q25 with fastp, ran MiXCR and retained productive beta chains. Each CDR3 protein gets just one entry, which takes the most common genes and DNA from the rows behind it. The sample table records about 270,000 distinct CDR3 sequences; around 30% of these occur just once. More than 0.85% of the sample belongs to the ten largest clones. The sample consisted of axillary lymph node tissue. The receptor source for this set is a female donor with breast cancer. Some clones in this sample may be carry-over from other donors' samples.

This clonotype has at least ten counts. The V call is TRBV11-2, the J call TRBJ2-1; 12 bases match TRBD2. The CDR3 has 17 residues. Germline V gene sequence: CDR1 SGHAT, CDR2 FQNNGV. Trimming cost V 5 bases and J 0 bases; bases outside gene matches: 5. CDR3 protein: CASSQGLAGSSYNEQFF. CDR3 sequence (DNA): TGTGCCAGCAGCCAAGGACTAGCGGGGAGCTCCTACAATGAGCAGTTCTTC.

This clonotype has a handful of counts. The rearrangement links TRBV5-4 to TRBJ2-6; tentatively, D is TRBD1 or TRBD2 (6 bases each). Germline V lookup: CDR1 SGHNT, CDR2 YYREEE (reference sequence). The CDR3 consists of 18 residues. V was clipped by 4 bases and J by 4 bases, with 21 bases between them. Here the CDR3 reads CASSKSGPGAAGANVLTF. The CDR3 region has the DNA TGTGCCAGCAGCAAATCGGGACCGGGGGCGGCGGGGGCCAACGTCCTGACTTTC.

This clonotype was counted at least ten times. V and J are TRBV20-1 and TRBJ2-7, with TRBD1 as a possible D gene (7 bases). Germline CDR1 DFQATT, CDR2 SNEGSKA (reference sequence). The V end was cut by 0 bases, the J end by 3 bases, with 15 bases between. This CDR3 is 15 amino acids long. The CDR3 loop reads CSAREEGQPVYEQYF. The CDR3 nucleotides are TGCAGTGCTAGAGAGGAGGGACAGCCAGTCTACGAGCAGTACTTC.

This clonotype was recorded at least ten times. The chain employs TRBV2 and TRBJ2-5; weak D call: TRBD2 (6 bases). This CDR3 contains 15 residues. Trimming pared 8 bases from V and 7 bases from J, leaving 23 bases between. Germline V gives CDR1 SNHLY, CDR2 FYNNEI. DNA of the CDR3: TGTGCCAGCGCCCGACGGGTCTCGGGAGAGGGGACCCAGTACTTC. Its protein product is CASARRVSGEGTQYF.

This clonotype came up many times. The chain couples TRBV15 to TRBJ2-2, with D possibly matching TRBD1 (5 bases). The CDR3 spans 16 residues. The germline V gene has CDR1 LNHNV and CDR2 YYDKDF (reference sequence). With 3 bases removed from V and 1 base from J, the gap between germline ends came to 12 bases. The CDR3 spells CATSSLGRMNTGELFF. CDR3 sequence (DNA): TGTGCCACCAGCAGTTTGGGGCGGATGAACACCGGGGAGCTGTTTTTT.

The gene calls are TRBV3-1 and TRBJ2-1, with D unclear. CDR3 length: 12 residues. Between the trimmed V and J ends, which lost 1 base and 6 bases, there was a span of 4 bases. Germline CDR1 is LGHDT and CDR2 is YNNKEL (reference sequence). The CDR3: CASSQASNEQFF. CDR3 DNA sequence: TGTGCCAGCAGCCAAGCTTCCAATGAGCAGTTCTTC.

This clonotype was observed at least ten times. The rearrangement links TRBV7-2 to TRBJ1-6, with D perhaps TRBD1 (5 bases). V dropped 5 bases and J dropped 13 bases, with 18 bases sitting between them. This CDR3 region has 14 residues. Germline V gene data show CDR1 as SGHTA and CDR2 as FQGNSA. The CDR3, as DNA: TGTGCCAGCAGCCCAACCACGGGGGGAGTGCCCCTCCACTTT. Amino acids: CASSPTTGGVPLHF.

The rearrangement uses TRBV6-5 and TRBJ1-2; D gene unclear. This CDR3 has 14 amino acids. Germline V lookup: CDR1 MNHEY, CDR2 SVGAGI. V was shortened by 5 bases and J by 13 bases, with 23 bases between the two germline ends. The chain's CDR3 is CASSEGRARTLATF. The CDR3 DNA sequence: TGTGCCAGCAGTGAAGGGAGGGCTCGGACCCTGGCCACCTTC.

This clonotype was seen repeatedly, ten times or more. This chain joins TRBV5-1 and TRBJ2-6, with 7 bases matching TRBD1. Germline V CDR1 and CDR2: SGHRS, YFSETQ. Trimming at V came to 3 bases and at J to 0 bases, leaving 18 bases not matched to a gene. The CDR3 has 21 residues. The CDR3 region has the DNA TGCGCCAGCAGCTCCCCTGACAGGGCCACCCCAGGTTCCTCTGGGGCCAACGTCCTGACTTTC. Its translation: CASSSPDRATPGSSGANVLTF.

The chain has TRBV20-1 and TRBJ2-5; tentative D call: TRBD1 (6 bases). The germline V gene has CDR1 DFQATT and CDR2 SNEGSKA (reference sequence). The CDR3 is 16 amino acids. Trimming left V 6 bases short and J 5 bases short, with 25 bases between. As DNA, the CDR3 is TGCAGTGCCGAGCCCTGGGACGGTCTCACAGGGGAGACCCAGTACTTC. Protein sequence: CSAEPWDGLTGETQYF.

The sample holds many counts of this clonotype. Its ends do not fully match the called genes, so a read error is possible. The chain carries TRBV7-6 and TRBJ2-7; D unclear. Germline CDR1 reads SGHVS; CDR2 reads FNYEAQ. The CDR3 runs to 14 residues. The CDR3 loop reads CASSLVPGSYEKYF. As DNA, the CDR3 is TGTGCCAGCAGCTTAGTCCCAGGATCCTACGAGAAGTACTTC. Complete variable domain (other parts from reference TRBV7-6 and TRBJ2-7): GAGVSQSPRYKVTKRGQDVALRCDPISGHVSLYWYRQALGQGPEFLTYFNYEAQQDKSGLPNDRFSAERPEGSISTLTIQRTEQRDSAMYRCASSLVPGSYEKYFGPGTRLTVT.

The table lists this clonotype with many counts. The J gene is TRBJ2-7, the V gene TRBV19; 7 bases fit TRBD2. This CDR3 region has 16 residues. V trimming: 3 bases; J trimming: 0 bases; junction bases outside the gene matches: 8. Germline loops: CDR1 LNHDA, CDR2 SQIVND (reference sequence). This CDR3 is CASSIPGTTSSYEQYF. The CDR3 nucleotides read TGTGCCAGTAGTATCCCCGGGACTACCAGCTCCTACGAGCAGTACTTC.

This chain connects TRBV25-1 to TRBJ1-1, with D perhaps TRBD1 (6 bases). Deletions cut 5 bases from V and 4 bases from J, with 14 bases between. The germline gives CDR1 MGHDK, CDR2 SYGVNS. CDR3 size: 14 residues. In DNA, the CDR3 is TGTGCCAGCAGTCCCTACACAGGGTCCACTGAAGCTTTCTTT. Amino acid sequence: CASSPYTGSTEAFF.

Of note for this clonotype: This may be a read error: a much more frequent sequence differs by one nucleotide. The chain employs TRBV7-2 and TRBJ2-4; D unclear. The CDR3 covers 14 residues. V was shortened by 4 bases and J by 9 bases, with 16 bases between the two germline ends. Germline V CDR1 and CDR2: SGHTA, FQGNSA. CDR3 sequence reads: CASSSNGGVGIQYF. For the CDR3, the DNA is TGTGCCAGCAGCTCAAACGGCGGAGTGGGCATTCAGTACTTC.

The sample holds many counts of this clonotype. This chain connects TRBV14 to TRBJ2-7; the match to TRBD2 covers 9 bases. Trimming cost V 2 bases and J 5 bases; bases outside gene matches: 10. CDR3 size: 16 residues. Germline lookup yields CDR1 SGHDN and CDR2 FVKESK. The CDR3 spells CASSQLAGGALNEQYF. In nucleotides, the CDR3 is TGTGCCAGCAGCCAACTTGCGGGAGGGGCTCTGAACGAGCAGTACTTC. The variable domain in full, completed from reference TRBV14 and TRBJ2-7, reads EAGVTQFPSHSVIEKGQTVTLRCDPISGHDNLYWYRRVMGKEIKFLLHFVKESKQDESGMPNNRFLAERTGGTYSTLKVQPAELEDSGVYFCASSQLAGGALNEQYFGPGTRLTVT.

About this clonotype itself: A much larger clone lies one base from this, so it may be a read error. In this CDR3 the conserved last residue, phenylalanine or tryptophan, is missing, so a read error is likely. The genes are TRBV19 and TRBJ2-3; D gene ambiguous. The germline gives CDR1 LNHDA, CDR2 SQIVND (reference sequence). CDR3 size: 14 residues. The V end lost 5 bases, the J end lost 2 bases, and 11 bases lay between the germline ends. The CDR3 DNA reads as TGTGCCAGTAGTCTAGGCCCTCTCACAGATACGCAGTATCTT. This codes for CASSLGPLTDTQYL.

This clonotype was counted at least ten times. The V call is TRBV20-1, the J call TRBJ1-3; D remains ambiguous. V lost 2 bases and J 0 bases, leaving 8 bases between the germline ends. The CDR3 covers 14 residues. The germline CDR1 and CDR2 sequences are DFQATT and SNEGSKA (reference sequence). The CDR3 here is CSARSGVSGNTIYF. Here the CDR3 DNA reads TGCAGTGCTAGATCAGGTGTCTCTGGAAACACCATATATTTT.

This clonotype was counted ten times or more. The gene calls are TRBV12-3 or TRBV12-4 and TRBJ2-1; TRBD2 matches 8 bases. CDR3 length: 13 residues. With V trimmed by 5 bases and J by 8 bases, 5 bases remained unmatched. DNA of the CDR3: TGTGCCAGCAGTCCGACTAGCGCCGATGAGCAGTTCTTC. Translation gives CASSPTSADEQFF.

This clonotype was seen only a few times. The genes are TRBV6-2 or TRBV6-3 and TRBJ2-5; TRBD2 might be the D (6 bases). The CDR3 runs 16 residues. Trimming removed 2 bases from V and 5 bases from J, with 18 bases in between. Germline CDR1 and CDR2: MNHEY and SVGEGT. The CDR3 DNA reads TGTGCCAGCAGTTACGGCCGGCCGGGGGTAGGGGAGACCCAGTACTTC. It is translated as CASSYGRPGVGETQYF.

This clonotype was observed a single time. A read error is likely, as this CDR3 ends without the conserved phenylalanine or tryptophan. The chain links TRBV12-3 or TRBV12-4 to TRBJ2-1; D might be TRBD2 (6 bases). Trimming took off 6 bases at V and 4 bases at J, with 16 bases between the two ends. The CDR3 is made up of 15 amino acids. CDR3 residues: CASSPPGTPYNEQFS. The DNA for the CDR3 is TGTGCCAGCAGCCCCCCCGGGACTCCTTACAATGAGCAGTTCTCT.

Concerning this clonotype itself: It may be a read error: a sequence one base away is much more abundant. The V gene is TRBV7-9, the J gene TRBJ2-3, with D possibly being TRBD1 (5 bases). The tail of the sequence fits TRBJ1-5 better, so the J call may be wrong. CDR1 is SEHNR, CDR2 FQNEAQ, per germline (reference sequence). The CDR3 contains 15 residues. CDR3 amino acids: CASSGGRSWADTQHF. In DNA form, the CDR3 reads TGTGCCAGCAGTGGGGGACGTTCCTGGGCAGATACGCAGCATTTT.

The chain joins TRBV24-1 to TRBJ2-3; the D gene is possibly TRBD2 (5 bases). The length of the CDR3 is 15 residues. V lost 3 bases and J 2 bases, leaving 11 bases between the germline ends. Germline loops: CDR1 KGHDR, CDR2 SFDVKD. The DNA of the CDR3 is TGTGCCACCAGTGATCCGGGGAAGGACACAGATACGCAGTATTTT. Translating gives CATSDPGKDTDTQYF.

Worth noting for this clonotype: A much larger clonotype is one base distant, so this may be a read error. CDR3 protein: CANRDVPYEQYF. In nucleotides, the CDR3 is TGTGCCAACAGGGACGTACCCTACGAGCAGTACTTC. This chain joins TRBV6-1 and TRBJ2-7; D is perhaps TRBD1 (6 bases). V was clipped by 10 bases and J by 2 bases, with 12 bases between them. The CDR3 runs to 12 residues. Germline CDR1 is MNHNS and CDR2 is SASEGT.

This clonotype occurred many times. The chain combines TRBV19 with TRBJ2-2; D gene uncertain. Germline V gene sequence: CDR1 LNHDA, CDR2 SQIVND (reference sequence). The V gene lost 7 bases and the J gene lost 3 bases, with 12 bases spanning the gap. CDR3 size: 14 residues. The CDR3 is CASKRSRDTGELFF. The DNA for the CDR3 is TGTGCCAGTAAACGGTCCCGGGACACCGGGGAGCTGTTTTTT.